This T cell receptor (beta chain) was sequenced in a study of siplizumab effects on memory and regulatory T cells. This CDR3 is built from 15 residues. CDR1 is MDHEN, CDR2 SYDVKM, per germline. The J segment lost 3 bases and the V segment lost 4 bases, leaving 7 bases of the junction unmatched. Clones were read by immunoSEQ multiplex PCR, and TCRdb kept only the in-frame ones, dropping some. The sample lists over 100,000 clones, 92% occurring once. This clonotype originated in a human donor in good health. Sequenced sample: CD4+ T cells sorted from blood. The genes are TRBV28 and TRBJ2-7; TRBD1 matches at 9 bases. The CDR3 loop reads CASSSPGTGIYEQYF. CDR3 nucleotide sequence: TGTGCCAGCAGTTCACCCGGGACAGGGATCTACGAGCAGTACTTC.